Below are 19 T cell receptor beta chains sequenced from a single sample in a study of CD8 T cells in Susac syndrome (dated by TCRdb to between 2019 and 2020). Library preparation employed the immunoSEQ multiplex PCR assay. RNA was extracted using the RNeasy kit, and roughly 0.45 to 1 ug of the RNA was reverse transcribed with random hexamers. TCRdb's own reprocessing of the public reads used fastp at Q25 and MiXCR and kept productive beta chains. Every CDR3 protein is listed once, alongside the most common genes and DNA of its rows. The sample table lists about 190,000 distinct CDR3 sequences, under 97% of them with a count of one. 0.075% to 0.1% of the sample rests with the top ten. Sequencing was performed on CD4+ T cells from PBMCs. The receptors derive from a human donor with Susac syndrome.

This rearrangement joins TRBV20-1 to TRBJ1-6; 7 nucleotides align to TRBD1. Germline values: CDR1 DFQATT, CDR2 SNEGSKA (reference sequence). Trimming removed 5 bases from V and 6 bases from J; junction bases left unmatched: 7. The CDR3 runs 14 residues. The CDR3 region has the DNA TGCAGTGCTGTCGAGGGACAGTTTAATTCACCCCTCCACTTT. Encoded protein: CSAVEGQFNSPLHF.

The CDR3 reads CASRGQGNEQFF. CDR3 sequence (DNA): TGTGCCAGCAGGGGTCAAGGCAATGAGCAGTTCTTC. The gene calls are TRBV11-2 and TRBJ2-1; no reliable D call. The CDR3 has 12 amino acids. The germline gives CDR1 SGHAT, CDR2 FQNNGV. V lost 6 bases, J lost 6 bases, and 9 bases lay in between.

The DNA for the CDR3 is TGCAGTGCTGGGGGATCCTTATCTGAAGCTTTCTTT. Encoded protein: CSAGGSLSEAFF. V gene TRBV20-1 combines with J gene TRBJ1-1, with a weak D call TRBD1 (5 bases). Germline V lookup: CDR1 DFQATT, CDR2 SNEGSKA (reference sequence). Trimming left V 5 bases short and J 6 bases short, with 13 bases between. This CDR3 contains 12 residues.

The chain is built from TRBV7-3 and TRBJ1-2; D is undetermined. CDR1 and CDR2 from the germline V gene are SGHTA and FQGTGA. Trimming pared 4 bases from V and 7 bases from J, leaving 7 bases between. The CDR3 contains 11 residues. The CDR3 region is CASSYQLGYTF. In nucleotides, the CDR3 is TGTGCCAGCAGCTACCAGCTTGGCTACACCTTC.

The chain carries TRBV20-1 and TRBJ2-1, with no clear D. Germline CDR1 is DFQATT and CDR2 is SNEGSKA (reference sequence). This CDR3 spans 13 amino acids. V lost 6 bases, J lost 9 bases, and 18 bases lay in between. The CDR3: CSAGPSLSGEQFF. As DNA, the CDR3 is TGCAGTGCCGGGCCCTCCCTCAGTGGTGAGCAGTTCTTC.

The chain joins TRBV3-1 to TRBJ2-7, with D uncertain. The germline V gene has CDR1 LGHDT and CDR2 YNNKEL (reference sequence). This CDR3 spans 11 amino acids. Trimming took 1 base from V and 6 from J, leaving 4 bases between them. The CDR3, as DNA: TGTGCCAGCAGCCAAGGTCCCGAGCAGTACTTC. Its protein is CASSQGPEQYF.

The chain uses TRBV20-1 and TRBJ1-3; D ambiguous. CDR1 is DFQATT and CDR2 is SNEGSKA in the germline V gene (reference sequence). Deletions cut 0 bases from V and 9 bases from J, with 15 bases between. The CDR3 extends over 14 amino acids. This CDR3 is CSARDGAHVGTIYF. In DNA, the CDR3 is TGCAGTGCTAGAGATGGTGCGCACGTTGGCACCATATATTTT.

The chain couples TRBV29-1 to TRBJ2-7, with a tentative D call TRBD1 (7 bases). This CDR3 is built from 13 residues. Germline CDR1 and CDR2: SQVTM and ANQGSEA. V gave up 3 bases and J gave up 4 bases, with 13 bases separating them. The CDR3, as DNA: TGCAGCGTTGAGGGTCCAGGGGGGTACGAGCAGTACTTC. As protein: CSVEGPGGYEQYF.

V is TRBV4-1 and J is TRBJ1-2; 7 bases align to TRBD1. J lost 4 bases, V lost 0 bases, and 2 bases had no gene match. This CDR3 spans 14 amino acids. Germline assignment: CDR1 MGHRA and CDR2 YSYEKL. The CDR3 nucleotides read TGCGCCAGCAGCCAAGAATGGGACAGCTATGGCTACACCTTC. This gives the protein CASSQEWDSYGYTF.

Written as DNA, the CDR3 is TGTGCCAGCAACCTCGAACAGGGGGCCTCGTTCTATGGCTACACCTTC. It encodes CASNLEQGASFYGYTF. The rearrangement joins TRBV12-3 or TRBV12-4 to TRBJ1-2, with 9 nucleotides matching TRBD1. The CDR3 runs to 16 residues. V shed 7 bases, J shed 4 bases, and the junction held 13 bases outside the gene matches.

This chain uses TRBV4-1 with TRBJ1-3; unclear D gene. Trimming cost V 0 bases and J 2 bases, with 8 bases left between them. This CDR3 has 15 amino acids. In germline, CDR1 is MGHRA, CDR2 YSYEKL. The CDR3 sequence is CASSQEGTAGNTIYF. CDR3 sequence (DNA): TGCGCCAGCAGCCAAGAAGGAACGGCTGGAAACACCATATATTTT.

V gene TRBV7-9 combines with J gene TRBJ2-3; D remains ambiguous. Germline V CDR1 and CDR2: SEHNR, FQNEAQ (reference sequence). Trimming took 8 bases from V and 4 from J, leaving 19 bases between them. CDR3 size: 15 residues. The CDR3 here is CASHPETQEPDTQYF. The CDR3, as DNA: TGTGCCAGCCACCCCGAGACACAAGAACCAGATACGCAGTATTTT.

The chain joins TRBV6-5 to TRBJ2-5, with no clear D. From germline, CDR1 is MNHEY and CDR2 SVGAGI. The CDR3 extends over 14 amino acids. V lost 5 bases and J lost 1, with 11 bases in between. The CDR3 is CASSRLPLQETQYF. The CDR3 bases are TGTGCCAGCAGTCGACTTCCACTCCAAGAGACCCAGTACTTC.

The chain uses TRBV30 and TRBJ2-5; D remains unclear. V lost 4 bases, J lost 0 bases, and 6 bases lay in between. The length of the CDR3 is 12 residues. In germline, CDR1 is GTSNPN, CDR2 SVGIG (reference sequence). CDR3: CAWNLNQETQYF. CDR3 nucleotide sequence: TGTGCCTGGAATCTGAACCAAGAGACCCAGTACTTC.

The chain links TRBV11-2 to TRBJ1-1; D unclear. V lost 3 bases and J 1 base, leaving 12 bases between the germline ends. Germline CDR1 is SGHAT and CDR2 is FQNNGV. The CDR3 is made up of 15 amino acids. CDR3 amino acids: CASSLKIGGNTEAFF. CDR3 bases: TGTGCCAGCAGCTTGAAGATCGGAGGGAACACTGAAGCTTTCTTT.

This clonotype appeared a single time. The V and J genes are TRBV12-3 or TRBV12-4 and TRBJ2-2, with 9 bases matching TRBD1. This CDR3 region has 15 residues. Trimming took 5 bases from V and 1 from J; bases not matched to a gene: 2. Written as DNA, the CDR3 is TGTGCCAGCAGTCGACAGGGGGGGAACACCGGGGAGCTGTTTTTT. Translation gives CASSRQGGNTGELFF.

The chain joins TRBV20-1 to TRBJ2-3, with TRBD1 identical over 9 bases. The CDR3 has 13 amino acids. In germline, CDR1 is DFQATT, CDR2 SNEGSKA (reference sequence). V lost 6 bases, J lost 7 bases, and 8 bases stayed unmatched. The CDR3 DNA is TGCAGTGCCCGGGACAGGGTTGAGAATACGCAGTATTTT. Translated: CSARDRVENTQYF.

The V and J genes are TRBV7-2 and TRBJ2-3; D ambiguous. The CDR3 runs 15 residues. CDR1 and CDR2 (germline): SGHTA, FQGNSA. V was clipped by 3 bases and J by 2 bases, with 12 bases between them. The CDR3, as DNA: TGTGCCAGCAGCTTCAGAGTATCCCCCACAGATACGCAGTATTTT. Protein sequence: CASSFRVSPTDTQYF.

The CDR3 here is CASRATGDYGYTF. The CDR3 region has the DNA TGTGCCAGCAGAGCCACAGGGGACTATGGCTACACCTTC. The chain combines TRBV27 with TRBJ1-2, with 7 positions matching TRBD1. Trimming cost V 6 bases and J 3 bases; bases outside gene matches: 4. Germline values: CDR1 MNHEY, CDR2 SMNVEV (reference sequence). The CDR3 consists of 13 residues.